This T cell receptor (beta chain) was profiled in a study of spatial heterogeneity in lung cancer. In TCRdb, the 5' RACE reads were re-called with MiXCR into one record per CDR3 protein. The table lists about 4,900 distinct CDR3 sequences, 16% of them singletons. Time point noted: sample taken at primary tumor resection. The authors sequenced whole RNA from tumor, nontumor lung or frozen PBMC without sorting. Trimming removed 0 bases from V and 5 bases from J, with 14 bases in between. This CDR3 spans 14 amino acids. CDR1 and CDR2 (germline): DFQATT, SNEGSKA (reference sequence). Here the sequenced sample was PBMCs, taken at surgery. The TCR was taken from a male donor with early-stage non-small cell lung cancer. This rearrangement joins TRBV20-1 to TRBJ2-7; a possible D gene is TRBD1 (6 bases). The CDR3 DNA reads TGCAGTGCTAGAGATCCGAACAGGGAACACGAGCAGTACTTC. Amino acid sequence: CSARDPNREHEQYF.